This TCR beta chain was retrieved from a study of blood T cell repertoires in COVID-19. Study summary: Samples representing acute and convalescent COVID-19 were sourced from the United States, Italy and Spain.

Method: immunoSEQ multiplex PCR; TCRdb's copy keeps in-frame clones and lacks some. This sample has 250,000 to 350,000 clones; about 90% occur once, and the top ten carry over 5%. Trimming took 4 bases from V and 6 from J; bases not matched to a gene: 5. Germline CDR1 and CDR2: LGHDT and YNNKEL (reference sequence). CDR3 size: 13 residues. Sample: peripheral blood. The chain has TRBV3-1 (or the pseudogene TRBV3-2) and TRBJ1-1; TRBD1 matches 7 bases. The clonotype was recovered from a woman in her 50s with COVID-19, enrolled during active disease. This CDR3 reads CASSRRGQPEAFF. In DNA form, the CDR3 reads TGTGCCAGCAGCCGAAGGGGGCAGCCTGAAGCTTTCTTT.